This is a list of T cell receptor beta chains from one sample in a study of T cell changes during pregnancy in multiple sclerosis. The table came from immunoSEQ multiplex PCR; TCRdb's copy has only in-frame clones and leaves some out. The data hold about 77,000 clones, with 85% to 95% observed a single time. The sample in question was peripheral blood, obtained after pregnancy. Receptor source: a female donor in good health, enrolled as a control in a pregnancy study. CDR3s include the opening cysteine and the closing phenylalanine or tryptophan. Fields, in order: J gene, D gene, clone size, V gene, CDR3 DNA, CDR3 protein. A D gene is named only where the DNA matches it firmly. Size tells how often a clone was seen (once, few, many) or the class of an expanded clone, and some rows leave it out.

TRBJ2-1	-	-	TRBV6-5	TGTGCCAGCAGCCCGAGCTCCTACAATGAGCAGTTCTTC	CASSPSSYNEQFF
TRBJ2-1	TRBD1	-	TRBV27	TGTGCCAGCGGGACAGGGGGTTTAGATGAGCAGTTCTTC	CASGTGGLDEQFF
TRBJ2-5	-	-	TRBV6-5	TGTGCCAGCAGTTACTCGTTTAGGAGTACTCGGCACTTC	CASSYSFRSTRHF
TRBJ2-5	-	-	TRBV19	TGTGCCAGTAGGGAACGGAGCCAAGAGACCCAGTACTTC	CASRERSQETQYF
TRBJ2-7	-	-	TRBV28	TGTGCCAGCAGCCAACATGGTATACTAGCCTCATTCGAGCAGTACTTC	CASSQHGILASFEQYF
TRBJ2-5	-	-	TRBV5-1	TGCGCCAGCAGCTTGGCCTTGGCAGGGCTGGAGACCCAGTACTTC	CASSLALAGLETQYF
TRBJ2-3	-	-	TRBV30	TGTGCCTGGAGTGGTTCGGTTGCCGATACGCAGTATTTT	CAWSGSVADTQYF
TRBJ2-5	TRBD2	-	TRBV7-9	TGTGCCAGCAGCTGGGGGGGGACGGAGACCCAGTACTTC	CASSWGGTETQYF
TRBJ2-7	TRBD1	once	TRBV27	TGTGCCAGCAGCCTAGTCCAGGGGGCCTCCTACGAGCAGTACTTC	CASSLVQGASYEQYF
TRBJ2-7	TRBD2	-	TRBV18	TGTGCCAGCCCTAGGCGCCGTTGGGAGGGGATAGTCTACGAGCAGTACTTC	CASPRRRWEGIVYEQYF
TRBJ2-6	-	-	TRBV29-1	TGCAGCGTTGATGACGGGGCTGGGGCCAACGTCCTGACTTTC	CSVDDGAGANVLTF
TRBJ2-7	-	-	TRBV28	TGTGCCAGCGGGCCCCTTTCATCCTACGAGCAGTACTTC	CASGPLSSYEQYF
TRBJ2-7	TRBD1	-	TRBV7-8	TGTGCCAGCTCCAAACCGGGACAGGGAACCCACGAGCAGTACTTC	CASSKPGQGTHEQYF
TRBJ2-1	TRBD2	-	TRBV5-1	TGCGCCAGCAGCTTGGACGGGGGGGCCCCCGATGAGCAGTTCTTC	CASSLDGGAPDEQFF
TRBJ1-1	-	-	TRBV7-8	TGTGCCAGCAGCTTAGTTCGGACTAGGCCGAACACTGAAGCTTTCTTT	CASSLVRTRPNTEAFF
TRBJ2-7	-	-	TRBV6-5	TGTGCCAGCAGTTACTCGATTGCGGAAACTCCTTACGAGCAGTACTTC	CASSYSIAETPYEQYF
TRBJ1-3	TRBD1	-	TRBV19	TGTGCCAGTAGTATCGGGACAGCTGGAAACACCATATATTTT	CASSIGTAGNTIYF
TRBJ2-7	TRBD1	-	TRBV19	TGTGCCAGTAGCGATACAGGGGTCCACGAGCAGTACTTC	CASSDTGVHEQYF
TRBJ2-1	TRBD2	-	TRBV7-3	TGTGCCAGCAGCCTAGGACTAGCGGGGGGGAATGAGCAGTTCTTC	CASSLGLAGGNEQFF
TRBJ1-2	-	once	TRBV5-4	TGTGCCAGCAGCTTGGGGGACTCATCTAACTATGGCTACACCTTC	CASSLGDSSNYGYTF
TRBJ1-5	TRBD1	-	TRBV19	TGTGCCAGCCTGCCCGGGACAGGGGGCATTAGCAATCAGCCCCAGCATTTT	CASLPGTGGISNQPQHF
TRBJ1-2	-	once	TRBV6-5	TGTGCCAGCAGTTCGGTCCTCGCCTATGGCTACACCTTC	CASSSVLAYGYTF
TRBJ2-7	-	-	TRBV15	TGTGCCACCAGCAGAGGGCGAGCGGGCTACGAGCAGTACTTC	CATSRGRAGYEQYF
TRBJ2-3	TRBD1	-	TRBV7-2	TGTGCCAGCGGACAGGGGAGGAGCACAGATACGCAGTATTTT	CASGQGRSTDTQYF
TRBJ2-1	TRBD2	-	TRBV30	TGTGCCTGGAGGACCGGGACTATAAATGAGCAGTTCTTC	CAWRTGTINEQFF
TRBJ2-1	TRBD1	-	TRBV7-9	TGTGCCAGCTCTCCGACAGGGGGTATTAATGAGCAGTTCTTC	CASSPTGGINEQFF
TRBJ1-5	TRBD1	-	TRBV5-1	TGCGCCAGCAGCCCACAGGGGGCAGGTCAGCCCCAGCATTTT	CASSPQGAGQPQHF
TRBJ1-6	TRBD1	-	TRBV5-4	TGTGCCAGCAGCCCAGACAGGGGTGGCTCCTATAATTCACCCCTCCACTTT	CASSPDRGGSYNSPLHF
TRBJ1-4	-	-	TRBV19	TGTGCCAGTAAGGGGAAGGGCGGTCATGAAAAACTGTTTTTT	CASKGKGGHEKLFF
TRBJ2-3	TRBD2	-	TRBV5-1	TGCGCCAGCAGCTTGTTACTAGCGGGGACCACAGATACGCAGTATTTT	CASSLLLAGTTDTQYF
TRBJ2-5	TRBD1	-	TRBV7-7	TGTGCTAGCAGTCTGCAACAGGGGCCAGAGACCCAGTACTTC	CASSLQQGPETQYF
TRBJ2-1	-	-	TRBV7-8	TGTGCCAGCAGCACACGATCCCCAAATGAGCAGTTCTTC	CASSTRSPNEQFF
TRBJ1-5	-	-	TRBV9	TGTGCCAGCAGCCCTACCGGGACACCGAATCAGCCCCAGCATTTT	CASSPTGTPNQPQHF
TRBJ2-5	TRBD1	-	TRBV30	TGTGCCTGGAGTGTGGGACAGGGGGTGAAGACCCAGTACTTC	CAWSVGQGVKTQYF
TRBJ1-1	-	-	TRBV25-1	TGTGCCAGCAGTTCAGGGAGGGGTTCGTTTACTGAAGCTTTCTTT	CASSSGRGSFTEAFF
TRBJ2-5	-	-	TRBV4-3	TGCGCCAGCAGCCGAAATGGCGAGACCCAGTACTTC	CASSRNGETQYF
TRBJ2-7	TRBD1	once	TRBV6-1	TGTGCCAGCAGAACAGGACAGGGTTACGAGCAGTACTTC	CASRTGQGYEQYF
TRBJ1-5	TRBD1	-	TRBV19	TGTGCCAGTAGTAAACGGACAGGGGCCGCCGGACCCCAGCATTTT	CASSKRTGAAGPQHF
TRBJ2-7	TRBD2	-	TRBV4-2	TGTGCCAGCAGCCAGACGGGACTAGGCAATTCCGAGCAGTACTTC	CASSQTGLGNSEQYF
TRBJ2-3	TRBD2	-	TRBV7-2	TGTGCCAGCAGCCCCGGGACTAGATACACAGATACGCAGTATTTT	CASSPGTRYTDTQYF
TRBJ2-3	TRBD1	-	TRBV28	TGTGCCAGCAGTATAGGACAGGGGGGTGCAGATACGCAGTATTTT	CASSIGQGGADTQYF
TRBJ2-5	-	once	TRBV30	TGTGCCTGGCAATCCGGGCAGGGATCAGGGACCCAGTACTTC	CAWQSGQGSGTQYF
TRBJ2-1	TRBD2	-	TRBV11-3	TGTGCCAGCAGCCAGATGGCGGGGGGGCGGAATGAGCAGTTCTTC	CASSQMAGGRNEQFF
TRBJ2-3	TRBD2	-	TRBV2	TGTGCCAGCAGTGCTTCCAGCGGGGGGGCGAATACGCAGTATTTT	CASSASSGGANTQYF
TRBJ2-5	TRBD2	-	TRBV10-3	TGTGCCACCACTAGCGGGAGGGCCCTAGAGACCCAGTACTTC	CATTSGRALETQYF
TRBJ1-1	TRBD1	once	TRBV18	TGTGCCAGCTCACCTCGGGGCCTGACAGGGGGCATGGCTACTGAAGCTTTCTTT	CASSPRGLTGGMATEAFF
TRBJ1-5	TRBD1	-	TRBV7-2	TGTGCCAGCAGCCCTCTAACAGGGGGCGTTCAGCCCCAGCATTTT	CASSPLTGGVQPQHF
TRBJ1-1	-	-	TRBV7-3	TGTGCCAGCAGCCTCCACAGGGAAAGCACTGAAGCTTTCTTT	CASSLHRESTEAFF
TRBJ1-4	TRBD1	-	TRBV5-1	TGCGCCAGCAGCCCCGGGACAGGACGTAATGAAAAACTGTTTTTT	CASSPGTGRNEKLFF
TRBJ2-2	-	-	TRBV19	TGTGCCAGTAGTATTCTAGGAACCGGGGAGCTGTTTTTT	CASSILGTGELFF
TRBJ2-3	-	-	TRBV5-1	TGCGCCAGCAGCTTGGCCCCAGGGGGCACAGATACGCAGTATTTT	CASSLAPGGTDTQYF
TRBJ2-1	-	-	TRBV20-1	TGCAGTGCCCCCCACAGGGAGCAGTTCTTC	CSAPHREQFF
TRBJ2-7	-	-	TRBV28	TGTGCCAGTACGACAGGTGGGTGGACTAGCGAGCAGTACTTC	CASTTGGWTSEQYF
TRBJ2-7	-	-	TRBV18	TGTGCCAGCTCACGGGGGGACCCAACAACGCAGTACTTC	CASSRGDPTTQYF